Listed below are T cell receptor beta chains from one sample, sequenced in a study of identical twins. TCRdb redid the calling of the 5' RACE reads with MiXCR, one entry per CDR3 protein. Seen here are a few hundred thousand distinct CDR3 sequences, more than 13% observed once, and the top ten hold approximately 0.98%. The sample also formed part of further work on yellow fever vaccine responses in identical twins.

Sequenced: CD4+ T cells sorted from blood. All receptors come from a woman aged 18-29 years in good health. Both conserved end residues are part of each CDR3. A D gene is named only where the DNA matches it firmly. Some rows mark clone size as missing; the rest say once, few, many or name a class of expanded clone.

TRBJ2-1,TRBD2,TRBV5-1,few,CASSSGTSGGGEQFF,TGCGCCAGCAGCTCCGGGACTAGCGGAGGGGGTGAGCAGTTCTTC
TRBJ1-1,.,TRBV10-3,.,CAIKGLTEAFF,TGTGCCATCAAAGGGTTAACTGAAGCTTTCTTT
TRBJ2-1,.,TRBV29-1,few,CSVESGYEQFF,TGCAGCGTTGAGTCAGGGTACGAGCAGTTCTTC
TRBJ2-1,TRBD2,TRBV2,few,CASELAGSNEQFF,TGTGCCAGCGAACTAGCGGGATCCAATGAGCAGTTCTTC
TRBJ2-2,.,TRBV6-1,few,CASSDSGRLTGELFF,TGTGCCAGCAGCGATTCCGGGAGACTCACCGGGGAGCTGTTTTTT
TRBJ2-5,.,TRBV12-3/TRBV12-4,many,CASSLLLGETQYF,TGTGCCAGCAGTTTACTCTTGGGGGAGACCCAGTACTTC
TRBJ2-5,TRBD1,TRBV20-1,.,CSAGGTGGETQYF,TGCAGTGCTGGGGGGACAGGAGGGGAGACCCAGTACTTC
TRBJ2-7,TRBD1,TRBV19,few,CASRDRGASSYEQYF,TGTGCCAGTCGGGACAGGGGGGCCAGCTCCTACGAGCAGTACTTC
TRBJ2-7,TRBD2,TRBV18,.,CASSPGRGVGYQEQYF,TGTGCCAGCTCACCCGGACGGGGGGTAGGGTACCAAGAGCAGTACTTC
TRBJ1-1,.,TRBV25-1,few,CASSERNTEAFF,TGTGCCAGCAGTGAACGGAACACTGAAGCTTTCTTT
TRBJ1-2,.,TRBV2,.,CASRAGYGYTF,TGTGCCAGCAGGGCAGGCTATGGCTACACCTTC
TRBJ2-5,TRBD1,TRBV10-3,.,CAISAGQGRGQETQYF,TGTGCCATCAGTGCCGGACAGGGACGGGGTCAAGAGACCCAGTACTTC
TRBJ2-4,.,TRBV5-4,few,CASSRNRADIQYF,TGTGCCAGCAGCAGGAACAGGGCGGACATTCAGTACTTC
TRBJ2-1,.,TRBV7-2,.,CASSPRTRSEQFF,TGTGCCAGCAGCCCCCGGACTCGCAGTGAGCAGTTCTTC
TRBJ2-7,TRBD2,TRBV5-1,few,CASSLTSGRYAYEQYF,TGCGCCAGCAGCTTGACTAGCGGGAGGTATGCCTACGAGCAGTACTTC
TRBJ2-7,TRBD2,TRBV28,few,CASSSGGLAGGLTYEQYF,TGTGCCAGCAGTTCTGGAGGACTAGCGGGAGGACTAACCTACGAGCAGTACTTC
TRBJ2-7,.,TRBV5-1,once,CASSSSLGFDEQYF,TGCGCCAGCAGCTCCTCCCTGGGGTTCGACGAGCAGTACTTC
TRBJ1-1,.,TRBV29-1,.,CSGGTGWNTEAFF,TGCAGCGGGGGAACAGGGTGGAACACTGAAGCTTTCTTT
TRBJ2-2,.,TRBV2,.,CASRMTGNTGELFF,TGTGCCAGCAGGATGACAGGGAACACCGGGGAGCTGTTTTTT
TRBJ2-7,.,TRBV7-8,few,CASSLGRANEQYF,TGTGCCAGCAGCTTAGGGAGGGCCAACGAGCAGTACTTC
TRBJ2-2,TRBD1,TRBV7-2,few,CASSLVGQGNFGELFF,TGTGCCAGCAGCTTAGTGGGACAGGGGAATTTCGGGGAGCTGTTTTTT
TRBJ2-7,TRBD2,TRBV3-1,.,CASSQDGTTLYEQYF,TGTGCCAGCAGCCAAGACGGGACTACCCTCTACGAGCAGTACTTC
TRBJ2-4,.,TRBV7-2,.,CASSLGLDNIQYF,TGTGCCAGCAGCTTAGGACTAGACAACATTCAGTACTTC
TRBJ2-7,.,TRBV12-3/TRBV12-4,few,CASSVRVGEQYF,TGTGCCAGCAGTGTGCGGGTAGGGGAGCAGTACTTC
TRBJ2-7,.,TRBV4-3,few,CASSQVGVYEQYF,TGCGCCAGCAGCCAAGTAGGGGTCTACGAGCAGTACTTC
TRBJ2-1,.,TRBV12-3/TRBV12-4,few,CASRTGVNEQFF,TGTGCCAGTCGGACGGGAGTGAATGAGCAGTTCTTC
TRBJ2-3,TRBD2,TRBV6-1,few,CASTLAGGPGDTQYF,TGTGCCAGCACCCTAGCGGGGGGGCCAGGAGATACGCAGTATTTT
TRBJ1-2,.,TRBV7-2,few,CASSLEQGGYTF,TGTGCCAGCAGCTTAGAACAGGGTGGCTACACCTTC
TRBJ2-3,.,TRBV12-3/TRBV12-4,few,CASGQAVASTDTQYF,TGTGCCAGCGGTCAAGCGGTAGCTAGCACAGATACGCAGTATTTT
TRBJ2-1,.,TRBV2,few,CASSGPSRSDQFF,TGTGCCAGCAGTGGCCCCTCTCGTAGCGATCAGTTCTTC
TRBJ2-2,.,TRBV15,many,CATTALDGGTANTGELFF,TGTGCCACCACCGCCTTAGATGGGGGAACTGCGAACACCGGGGAGCTGTTTTTT
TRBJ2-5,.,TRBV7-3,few,CASSLMLGETQYF,TGTGCCAGCAGCTTAATGCTTGGAGAGACCCAGTACTTC
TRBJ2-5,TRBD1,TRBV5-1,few,CASSLPLGTGGETQYF,TGCGCCAGCAGCTTACCCCTTGGGACAGGAGGAGAGACCCAGTACTTC
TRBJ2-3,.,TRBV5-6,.,CASSLSSAAGADTQYF,TGTGCCAGCAGCTTGTCTTCTGCCGCCGGGGCAGATACGCAGTATTTT
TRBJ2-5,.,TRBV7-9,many,CASSLNQETQYF,TGTGCCAGCAGTTTAAACCAAGAGACCCAGTACTTC
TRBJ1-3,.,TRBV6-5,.,CASSRDNSGNTIYF,TGTGCCAGCAGCCGGGACAACTCTGGAAACACCATATATTTT
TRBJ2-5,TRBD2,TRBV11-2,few,CASSLMTSGKETQYF,TGTGCCAGCAGCTTAATGACTAGCGGGAAAGAGACCCAGTACTTC
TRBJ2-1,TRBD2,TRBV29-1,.,CSVLGLAGGSSYNEQFF,TGCAGCGTGCTCGGACTAGCGGGGGGAAGCTCCTACAATGAGCAGTTCTTC
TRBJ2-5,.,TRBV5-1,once,CASSLVGTEGPETQYF,TGCGCCAGCAGCTTGGTGGGGACGGAAGGGCCAGAGACCCAGTACTTC
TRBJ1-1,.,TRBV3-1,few,CASGRQVTEAFF,TGTGCCAGCGGGCGACAGGTGACTGAAGCTTTCTTT
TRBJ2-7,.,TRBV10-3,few,CAISESGVGEQYF,TGTGCCATCAGTGAGTCAGGGGTGGGCGAGCAGTACTTC
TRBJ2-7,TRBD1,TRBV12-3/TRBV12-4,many,CASRSAGRGSFYEQYF,TGTGCCAGCAGATCCGCCGGCAGGGGGTCCTTCTACGAGCAGTACTTC
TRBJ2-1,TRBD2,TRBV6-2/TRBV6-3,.,CASNNRRGLAGNEQFF,TGTGCCAGCAACAATAGAAGGGGACTAGCTGGGAATGAGCAGTTCTTC